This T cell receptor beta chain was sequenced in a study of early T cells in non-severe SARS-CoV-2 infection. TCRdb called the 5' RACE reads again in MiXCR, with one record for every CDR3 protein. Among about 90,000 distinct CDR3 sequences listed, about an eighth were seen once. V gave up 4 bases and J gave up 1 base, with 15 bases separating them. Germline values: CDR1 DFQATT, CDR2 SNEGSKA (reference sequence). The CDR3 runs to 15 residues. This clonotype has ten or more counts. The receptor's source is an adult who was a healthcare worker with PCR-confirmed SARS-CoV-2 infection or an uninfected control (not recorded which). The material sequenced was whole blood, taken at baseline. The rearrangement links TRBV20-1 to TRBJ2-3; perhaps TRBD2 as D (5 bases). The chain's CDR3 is CSAIGSGFGTDTQYF. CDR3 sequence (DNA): TGCAGTGCTATTGGGAGTGGTTTCGGCACAGATACGCAGTATTTT.